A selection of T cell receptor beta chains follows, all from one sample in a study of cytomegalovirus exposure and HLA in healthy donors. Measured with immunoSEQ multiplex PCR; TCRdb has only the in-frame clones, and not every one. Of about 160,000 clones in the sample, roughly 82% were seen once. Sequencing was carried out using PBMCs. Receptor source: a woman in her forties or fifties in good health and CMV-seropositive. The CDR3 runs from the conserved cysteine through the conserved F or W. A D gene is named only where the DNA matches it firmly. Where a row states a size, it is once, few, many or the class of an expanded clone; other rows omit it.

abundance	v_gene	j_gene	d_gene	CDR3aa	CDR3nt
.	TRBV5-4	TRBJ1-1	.	CASSLSRGTEAFF	TGTGCCAGCAGCTTGTCCCGAGGGACTGAAGCTTTCTTT
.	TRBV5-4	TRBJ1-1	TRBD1	CASSLRDRDTEAFF	TGTGCCAGCAGCTTGAGGGACAGGGACACTGAAGCTTTCTTT
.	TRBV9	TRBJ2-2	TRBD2	CASSVDSGGARTGELFF	TGTGCCAGCAGCGTAGATAGCGGGGGGGCCAGGACCGGGGAGCTGTTTTTT
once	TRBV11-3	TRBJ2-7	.	CASSLGGGTEQYF	TGTGCCAGCAGCTTGGGGGGTGGGACCGAGCAGTACTTC
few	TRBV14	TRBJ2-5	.	CASSRDTQETQYF	TGTGCCAGCAGCCGTGACACTCAAGAGACCCAGTACTTC
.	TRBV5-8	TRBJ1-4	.	CASSWGLAADEKLFF	TGTGCCAGCAGCTGGGGACTGGCGGCGGACGAAAAACTGTTTTTT
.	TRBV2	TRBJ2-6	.	CASISDWSSGANVLTF	TGTGCCAGCATCTCGGACTGGAGCTCTGGGGCCAACGTCCTGACTTTC
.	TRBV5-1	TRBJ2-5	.	CASSFEGEETQYF	TGCGCCAGCAGCTTTGAGGGGGAAGAGACCCAGTACTTC
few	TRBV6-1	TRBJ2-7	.	CASNHRNSYEQYF	TGTGCCAGTAATCACAGGAACTCCTACGAGCAGTACTTC
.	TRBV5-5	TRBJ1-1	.	CASSLGAGNTEAFF	TGTGCCAGCAGCTTGGGCGCGGGGAACACTGAAGCTTTCTTT
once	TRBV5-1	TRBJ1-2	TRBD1	CASSRDRGEDGYTF	TGCGCCAGCAGTCGGGACAGGGGAGAAGATGGCTACACCTTC
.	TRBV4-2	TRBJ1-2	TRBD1	CASSQDQDRERGYTF	TGTGCCAGCAGCCAAGATCAGGACAGGGAGAGGGGCTACACCTTC
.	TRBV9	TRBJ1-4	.	CASSVGVGGEKLFF	TGTGCCAGCAGCGTAGGAGTAGGAGGAGAAAAACTGTTTTTT
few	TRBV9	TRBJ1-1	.	CASSVGPKPIEAFF	TGTGCCAGCAGCGTGGGGCCTAAGCCGATAGAAGCTTTCTTT